This TCR beta chain was recovered during a study of T cells in Graves' hyperthyroidism and ophthalmopathy. Uncontrolled infection, other autoimmune disease, pregnancy and lactation each barred patients from inclusion. PBMCs were collected from a roughly 10 ml volume of fresh peripheral blood. Amplification of TCR beta CDR3 regions used RNA as the template. First-round RT-PCR targeting the TCR CDR3 was performed with the HTBI primer set. TCRdb ran MiXCR on the multiplex PCR reads and lists one entry per CDR3 protein. This sample has fewer than 450,000 distinct CDR3 sequences, with around 15% found just once. The V and J ends lost 5 bases and 5 bases, in that order; junction bases with no gene match: 8. CDR1 is MNHNS, CDR2 SASEGT, per germline. This CDR3 has 15 residues.

Sequencing was carried out using blood. The TCR originated in a man in his forties or fifties with Graves' ophthalmopathy. The chain combines TRBV6-1 with TRBJ1-4, with 7 bases identical to TRBD1. The CDR3: CASSPSGQHNEKLFF. The CDR3, as DNA: TGTGCCAGCAGTCCCTCGGGACAGCACAATGAAAAACTGTTTTTT.